What follows are 8 T cell receptor beta chains derived from one specimen sequenced in a study of metastatic and nonmetastatic thyroid tumors. All patients were treatment-naive before thyroid surgery. TCRdb re-called the PCR reads via MiXCR. The data show 60,000 or so clones, more than 3.5% seen once. Sequenced sample: blood. These receptors all stem from a female donor with papillary thyroid cancer or a benign thyroid nodule (not recorded which). Some clones in this sample may be carry-over from other donors' samples.

This clone was seen ten or more times. V is TRBV20-1 and J is TRBJ2-7, with a tentative D call TRBD2 (5 bases). CDR1 and CDR2 from the germline V gene are DFQATT and SNEGSKA (reference sequence). CDR3 length: 13 amino acids. The V and J ends lost 6 bases and 5 bases respectively, with 17 bases between them. CDR3 in amino acids: CSASPLGSNEQYF. The CDR3 DNA follows: TGCAGTGCCTCACCACTAGGGTCCAACGAGCAGTACTTC.

There are many counts of this clone. The V call is TRBV10-3, the J call TRBJ2-5, with TRBD2 as a possible D gene (6 bases). Trimming pared 0 bases from V and 5 bases from J, leaving 13 bases between. Germline lookup yields CDR1 ENHRY and CDR2 SYGVKD. The CDR3 has 15 residues. This CDR3 reads CAISESRAGRETQYF. The CDR3 DNA reads as TGTGCCATCAGTGAGTCAAGGGCAGGGAGGGAGACCCAGTACTTC.

The chain is built from TRBV6-2 or TRBV6-3 and TRBJ2-5; D remains ambiguous. Trimming took off 2 bases at V and 3 bases at J, with 7 bases between the two ends. This CDR3 is 13 amino acids long. Germline V gene lookup returns CDR1 MNHEY and CDR2 SVGEGT. The CDR3 region has the DNA TGTGCCAGCAGTTACGAAGAAAAAGAGACCCAGTACTTC. Residues: CASSYEEKETQYF.

This clone was seen a handful of times. This rearrangement joins TRBV19 to TRBJ2-7; 12 bases are shared with TRBD1. Germline V CDR1 and CDR2: LNHDA, SQIVND (reference sequence). V shed 5 bases and J 6 bases; nucleotides not matched to a gene: 5. There are 14 residues in the CDR3. The CDR3 loop reads CASSAGQGAFEQYF. The CDR3 DNA follows: TGTGCCAGTAGTGCGGGACAGGGGGCTTTCGAGCAGTACTTC.

This clone was recorded many times. CDR3 coding DNA: TGTGCCAGCAGTTGGGGAGAGACCCAGTACTTC. Its translation is CASSWGETQYF. The V and J genes are TRBV12-3 or TRBV12-4 and TRBJ2-5; no reliable D call. V gave up 4 bases and J gave up 4 bases, with 4 bases separating them. This CDR3 comprises 11 residues.

This clone occurred many times. The chain combines TRBV7-8 with TRBJ2-2; 10 nucleotides line up with TRBD2. J lost 5 bases, V lost 5 bases, and 11 bases had no gene match. The germline V gene encodes CDR1 SGHVS and CDR2 FQNEAQ. This CDR3 is 17 amino acids long. CDR3 amino acids: CASSPNTPGLATGELFF. CDR3 coding DNA: TGTGCCAGCAGCCCAAACACCCCGGGACTAGCGACCGGGGAGCTGTTTTTT. The whole variable domain, remainder taken from reference TRBV7-8 and TRBJ2-2, is GAGVSQSPRYKVAKRGQDVALRCDPISGHVSLFWYQQALGQGPEFLTYFQNEAQLDKSGLPSDRFFAERPEGSVSTLKIQRTQQEDSAVYLCASSPNTPGLATGELFFGEGSRLTVL.

Many counts were recorded for this clone. The rearrangement joins TRBV29-1 to TRBJ2-7, with D perhaps TRBD2 (5 bases). Germline V CDR1 and CDR2: SQVTM, ANQGSEA. V gave up 5 bases and J gave up 0 bases, with 14 bases separating them. The CDR3 length is 14 residues. CDR3 coding DNA: TGCAGCGTTTTTCTAGCCATAAGCTCCTACGAGCAGTACTTC. It specifies CSVFLAISSYEQYF.

The V call is TRBV5-1, the J call TRBJ1-1; D is ambiguous. The CDR3 extends over 13 amino acids. Trimming pared 3 bases from V and 0 bases from J, leaving 6 bases between. CDR1 and CDR2 from the germline V gene are SGHRS and YFSETQ. This CDR3 reads CASSSQLNTEAFF. The CDR3 DNA reads as TGCGCCAGCAGCTCCCAGCTGAACACTGAAGCTTTCTTT. The variable domain in full, with the rest retrieved from reference TRBV5-1 and TRBJ1-1, is KAGVTQTPRYLIKTRGQQVTLSCSPISGHRSVSWYQQTPGQGLQFLFEYFSETQRNKGNFPGRFSGRQFSNSRSEMNVSTLELGDSALYLCASSSQLNTEAFFGQGTRLTVV.